The present TCR beta chain was sequenced within a study of CXCR3-negative and CXCR3-positive naive CD8 T cells. Study-wide findings and caveats: Memory CD8+ cells had much lower diversity, and both naive subsets had comparably high diversity. The study found that naive CXCR3-negative and CXCR3-positive cells shared TRBV-TRBJ usage, while memory cells differed.

As to this clonotype: What it binds is unknown.

Sorting was done in triplicate for each CD8+ T cell subset (roughly 320,000 cells each). Naive CD8+ T cells showed a CD45RO-CCR7+CD27+CD95- phenotype. CDR3 size: 14 residues. CDR1 is SGDLS, CDR2 YYNGEE, per germline. The libraries of TRB cDNA were prepared using 5' RACE with UMI labels. TCRdb re-called the 5' RACE reads; every CDR3 protein appears as one record, without DNA. The sample spans 100,000 to 150,000 distinct CDR3 sequences; the ten largest clones claim roughly 0.31%. This sequence was found in a human donor in good health. Some clones in this sample may be carry-over from other donors' samples. The sample consisted of naive CXCR3- CD8+ T cells from blood. The subset is: CD45RO-CCR7+CD27+CD95- naive CD8+ T cells lacking CXCR3 (TNR3-). The chain couples TRBV9 to TRBJ2-7. CDR3 region: CASSVGESSYEQYF. Based on the CDR3 plus reference TRBV9 and TRBJ2-7, the full variable domain is DSGVTQTPKHLITATGQRVTLRCSPRSGDLSVYWYQQSLDQGLQFLIQYYNGEERAKGNILERFSAQQFPDLHSELNLSSLELGDSALYFCASSVGESSYEQYFGPGTRLTVT.